These 3 T cell receptor beta chains were all obtained from the same sample, sequenced in a study of shared clonotypes between healthy human individuals. Repertoires were generated with immunoSEQ multiplex PCR, while TCRdb's copy carries only in-frame clones and drops some. The sample includes roughly 490,000 clones, around three quarters of them seen just once. The source material was PBMCs. The receptors were gathered from a woman in her thirties or forties in good health. Some clones in this sample may be carry-over from other donors' samples.

The V and J genes are TRBV19 and TRBJ1-1, with D tentatively TRBD1 (5 bases). Germline V lookup: CDR1 LNHDA, CDR2 SQIVND (reference sequence). The CDR3 spans 13 residues. V was pared by 5 bases and J by 8 bases, with 15 bases between. The CDR3 DNA is TGTGCCAGTAGTCTCGAAGGGGCAGGGGAAGCTTTCTTT. This gives the protein CASSLEGAGEAFF.

This sequence joins TRBV18 and TRBJ2-7; the match to TRBD1 covers 10 bases. This CDR3 has 14 amino acids. The V segment lost 3 bases and the J segment 4 bases; nucleotides outside the gene matches: 3. Germline V gene data show CDR1 as KGHSH and CDR2 as LQKENI. CDR3 bases: TGTGCCAGCTCACCGGGACAGGGGAAGTACGAGCAGTACTTC. It specifies CASSPGQGKYEQYF.

This sequence joins TRBV6-6 and TRBJ2-1; TRBD1 might be the D (6 bases). CDR3 size: 15 residues. Germline V gene data show CDR1 as MNHNY and CDR2 as SVGAGI (reference sequence). Deletions cut 6 bases from V and 15 bases from J, with 27 bases between. The CDR3 reads CASSLGTRRRKATFF. CDR3 bases: TGTGCCAGCAGCCTCGGGACAAGGCGCCGGAAGGCGACGTTCTTC.